A selection of T cell receptor beta chains follows, all from one sample in a study of shared T cell receptors in the human thymus. The data were produced by immunoSEQ multiplex PCR, yet TCRdb's version contains in-frame clones alone and is incomplete. The data show roughly 560,000 clones, with around three quarters seen just once and 0.013% held by the top ten. These data were also reused for a study on human thymus T cells.

Sequencing was performed on thymocytes. These receptors were taken from a boy under two years old with a congenital heart defect. CDR3s leave out the opening cysteine and the closing phenylalanine or tryptophan. The D gene is left open where the match is weak.

j_call: TRBJ2-4; d_call: TRBD2; v_call: TRBV7-2; cdr3_aa: ASSPGTSGNLGQY
j_call: TRBJ2-7; d_call: TRBD2; v_call: TRBV13; cdr3_aa: ASRGSGSRMYEQY
j_call: TRBJ2-7; d_call: NA; v_call: TRBV6-4; cdr3_aa: ASSDSRGEQY
j_call: TRBJ1-1; d_call: NA; v_call: TRBV25-1; cdr3_aa: ASSEYRGLDTEAF
j_call: TRBJ2-3; d_call: NA; v_call: TRBV2; cdr3_aa: ASGGTYTDTQY
j_call: TRBJ1-1; d_call: NA; v_call: TRBV4-3; cdr3_aa: ASSQERGRNTEAF
j_call: TRBJ2-1; d_call: TRBD1; v_call: TRBV7-2; cdr3_aa: ASSLLPGQGFYNEQF
j_call: TRBJ1-1; d_call: NA; v_call: TRBV14; cdr3_aa: ASSQDFTEDQNTEAF
j_call: TRBJ1-5; d_call: NA; v_call: TRBV27; cdr3_aa: ASSLAQRSQPQH
j_call: TRBJ2-3; d_call: TRBD2; v_call: TRBV7-9; cdr3_aa: ASSLSPGRCSTDTQY
j_call: TRBJ2-2; d_call: TRBD2; v_call: TRBV25-1; cdr3_aa: ASSGLAGPKNTGELF
j_call: TRBJ2-5; d_call: TRBD2; v_call: TRBV7-6; cdr3_aa: ASSSTSGEETQY
j_call: TRBJ2-5; d_call: TRBD2; v_call: TRBV6-6; cdr3_aa: ASSIIAGGSKETQY
j_call: TRBJ2-1; d_call: TRBD2; v_call: TRBV2; cdr3_aa: ASSRSGSPDNEQF
j_call: TRBJ2-7; d_call: TRBD2; v_call: TRBV5-4; cdr3_aa: ASSPGLAYEQY
j_call: TRBJ2-7; d_call: TRBD2; v_call: TRBV25-1; cdr3_aa: ASSESRKREDYEQY
j_call: TRBJ1-3; d_call: TRBD1; v_call: TRBV28; cdr3_aa: ASSPGKQGGSGNTIY
j_call: TRBJ2-7; d_call: TRBD1; v_call: TRBV28; cdr3_aa: ASSSPGTGSYEQY
j_call: TRBJ2-7; d_call: TRBD1; v_call: TRBV6-5; cdr3_aa: ASSYGQASYEQY
j_call: TRBJ2-3; d_call: NA; v_call: TRBV28; cdr3_aa: ASSLAGDPDTQY
j_call: TRBJ2-7; d_call: NA; v_call: TRBV4-1; cdr3_aa: ASSRRQLGEQY
j_call: TRBJ1-5; d_call: TRBD1; v_call: TRBV28; cdr3_aa: ASKSSRDRHNQPQH
j_call: TRBJ1-5; d_call: TRBD1; v_call: TRBV5-6; cdr3_aa: ASSLGTGLDQPQH
j_call: TRBJ1-1; d_call: NA; v_call: TRBV14; cdr3_aa: ASSQPLTHLNTEAF
j_call: TRBJ1-5; d_call: TRBD1; v_call: TRBV7-2; cdr3_aa: ASSHGQGQPQH
j_call: TRBJ2-5; d_call: TRBD2; v_call: TRBV5-6; cdr3_aa: ASSLRGASGSKETQY
j_call: TRBJ2-7; d_call: TRBD1; v_call: TRBV18; cdr3_aa: ASSPTPGQASYEQY
j_call: TRBJ2-7; d_call: TRBD1; v_call: TRBV4-3; cdr3_aa: ASSQDWGRRTGVYEQY
j_call: TRBJ2-6; d_call: NA; v_call: TRBV10-1; cdr3_aa: ASTQIGGPSGANVLT
j_call: TRBJ2-7; d_call: TRBD1; v_call: TRBV28; cdr3_aa: ASSPGQGVFYEQY
j_call: TRBJ2-6; d_call: NA; v_call: TRBV2; cdr3_aa: ASRGRAPPSGANVLT
j_call: TRBJ1-1; d_call: NA; v_call: TRBV5-1; cdr3_aa: ASSLEKGVMYTEAF
j_call: TRBJ2-7; d_call: NA; v_call: TRBV4-2; cdr3_aa: ASSQEIGPQREQY
j_call: TRBJ1-2; d_call: NA; v_call: TRBV18; cdr3_aa: ASSPRHHYGYT
j_call: TRBJ2-5; d_call: TRBD2; v_call: TRBV14; cdr3_aa: ASSQDGRSGSWAETQY
j_call: TRBJ2-2; d_call: TRBD2; v_call: TRBV7-2; cdr3_aa: ASSLGGFNTGELF
j_call: TRBJ1-4; d_call: NA; v_call: TRBV5-5; cdr3_aa: ASRRTPDNEKLF
j_call: TRBJ2-1; d_call: NA; v_call: TRBV30; cdr3_aa: AWSGEVGNNEQF
j_call: TRBJ2-7; d_call: TRBD2; v_call: TRBV13; cdr3_aa: ASSLRPPSGATTYEQY
j_call: TRBJ2-2; d_call: TRBD2; v_call: TRBV29-1; cdr3_aa: SVGGLAGGRTGELF
j_call: TRBJ2-7; d_call: TRBD2; v_call: TRBV4-1; cdr3_aa: ASSQDSPSERDLYEQY
j_call: TRBJ1-1; d_call: TRBD1; v_call: TRBV30; cdr3_aa: AWRTGTGNTEAF
j_call: TRBJ1-1; d_call: TRBD1; v_call: TRBV30; cdr3_aa: AWSLTQQGANTEAF
j_call: TRBJ2-7; d_call: TRBD2; v_call: TRBV7-3; cdr3_aa: ASSLTGDYNEAVGSYEQY
j_call: TRBJ2-3; d_call: TRBD2; v_call: TRBV13; cdr3_aa: ASSGDSTSGPTHYTDTQY
j_call: TRBJ2-1; d_call: NA; v_call: TRBV15; cdr3_aa: ATSRGRELNEQF
j_call: TRBJ2-1; d_call: NA; v_call: TRBV14; cdr3_aa: ASSQQAFYNEQF
j_call: TRBJ2-5; d_call: TRBD1; v_call: TRBV2; cdr3_aa: ASPDRGRETQY
j_call: TRBJ2-3; d_call: TRBD2; v_call: TRBV9; cdr3_aa: ASSVVEREGRDTQY
j_call: TRBJ1-5; d_call: NA; v_call: TRBV7-8; cdr3_aa: ASSLGVGRVWNQPQH
j_call: TRBJ2-2; d_call: TRBD1; v_call: TRBV10-2; cdr3_aa: ASTRQGALRHTGELF
j_call: TRBJ2-1; d_call: NA; v_call: TRBV5-1; cdr3_aa: ATRHRLNEQF
j_call: TRBJ2-1; d_call: TRBD2; v_call: TRBV2; cdr3_aa: ASSPGSGGNRYEQF
j_call: TRBJ2-1; d_call: NA; v_call: TRBV30; cdr3_aa: AWSAIADGYNEQF
j_call: TRBJ2-5; d_call: TRBD2; v_call: TRBV7-9; cdr3_aa: ASSLEYGLAGGKTQY
j_call: TRBJ2-5; d_call: TRBD2; v_call: TRBV25-1; cdr3_aa: ASSGLAGKETQY